This TCR beta chain derives from a study of blood T cell repertoires in COVID-19. Per the authors' pipeline: Amplified reference gene primers provided the basis for estimating nucleated cell counts. Measured with immunoSEQ multiplex PCR; TCRdb has only the in-frame clones, and not every one. From that table come the V and J calls and clone size; the DNA was used to work out D and trimming. The sample carries about 190,000 clones, less than 80% recorded once. Trimming left V 4 bases short and J 2 bases short, with 14 bases between. CDR1 and CDR2 from the germline V gene are SGHTA and FQGTGA. The CDR3 covers 15 residues.

The chain has TRBV7-3 and TRBJ2-5; D possibly corresponds to TRBD1 (7 bases). This receptor was taken from a man between 45 and 60 years old who had recovered from COVID-19. Material for sequencing was peripheral blood. The DNA for the CDR3 is TGTGCCAGCAGCTCCAGGGCAGGGGGGCAAGAGACCCAGTACTTC. It is translated as CASSSRAGGQETQYF.